This TCR beta chain was profiled in a study of radiotherapy plus CTLA-4 blockade in lung cancer. Study in general: Objective responses occurred in 18% of patients; around 30% had disease control. The study's findings and limits: Expansion in blood of tumor-derived TCR clones was seen after radiotherapy plus ipilimumab. Early clonal dynamics of blood T cells, together with interferon-beta, were reported as the best response predictor.

Data came from immunoSEQ multiplex PCR; TCRdb stores just in-frame clones and leaves some out. The sample carries 75,000 to 100,000 clones, approximately 86% recorded once. Points on this clone: The target antigen is unknown.

The CDR3 has 15 amino acids. J was trimmed by 6 bases and V by 8 bases; bases with no gene match: 10. CDR1 is SNHLY, CDR2 FYNNEI, per germline. Ipilimumab-mediated CTLA-4 blockade plus focal radiation was given to patients having chemo-refractory metastatic non-small-cell lung cancer. The origin of this receptor is a human donor with non-small cell lung cancer that progressed on radiotherapy plus ipilimumab. The gene calls are TRBV2 and TRBJ2-2, with 9 bases that match TRBD2. This specimen was peripheral blood, taken from a patient treated with radiotherapy plus ipilimumab. The CDR3 region has the DNA TGTGCCAGCCTAAGGTCTAGCGGGACGGCCGGGGAGCTGTTTTTT. Protein: CASLRSSGTAGELFF.